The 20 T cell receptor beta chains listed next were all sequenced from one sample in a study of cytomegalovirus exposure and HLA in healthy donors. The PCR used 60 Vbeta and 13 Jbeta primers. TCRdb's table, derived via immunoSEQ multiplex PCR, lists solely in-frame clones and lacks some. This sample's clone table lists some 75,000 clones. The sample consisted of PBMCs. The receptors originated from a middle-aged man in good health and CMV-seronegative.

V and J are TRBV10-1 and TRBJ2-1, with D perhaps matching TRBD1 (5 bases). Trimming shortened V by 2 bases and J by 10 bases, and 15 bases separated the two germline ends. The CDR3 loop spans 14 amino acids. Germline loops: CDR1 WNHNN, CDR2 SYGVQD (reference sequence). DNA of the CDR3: TGCGCCAGCAGTGAGGAGCCCACAAGGACAGAGCAGTTCTTC. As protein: CASSEEPTRTEQFF.

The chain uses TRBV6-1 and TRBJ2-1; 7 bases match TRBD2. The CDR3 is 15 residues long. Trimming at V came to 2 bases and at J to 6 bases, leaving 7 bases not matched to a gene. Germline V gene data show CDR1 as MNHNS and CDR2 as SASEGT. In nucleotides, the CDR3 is TGTGCCAGCAGTGAAAGCGGGGTCCTCTCCAATGAGCAGTTCTTC. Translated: CASSESGVLSNEQFF.

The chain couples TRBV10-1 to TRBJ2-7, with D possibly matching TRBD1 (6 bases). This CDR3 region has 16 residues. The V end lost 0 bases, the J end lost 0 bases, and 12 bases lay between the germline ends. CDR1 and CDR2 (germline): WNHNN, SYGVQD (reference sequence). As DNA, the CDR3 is TGCGCCAGCAGTGAGTCCAGACAGGCCAACTCCTACGAGCAGTACTTC. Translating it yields CASSESRQANSYEQYF.

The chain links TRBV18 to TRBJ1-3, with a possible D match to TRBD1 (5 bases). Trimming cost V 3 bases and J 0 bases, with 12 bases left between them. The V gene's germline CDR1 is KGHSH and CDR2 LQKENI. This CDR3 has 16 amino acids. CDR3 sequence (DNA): TGTGCCAGCTCACCTGGTGGGGCCTCCTCTGGAAACACCATATATTTT. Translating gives CASSPGGASSGNTIYF.

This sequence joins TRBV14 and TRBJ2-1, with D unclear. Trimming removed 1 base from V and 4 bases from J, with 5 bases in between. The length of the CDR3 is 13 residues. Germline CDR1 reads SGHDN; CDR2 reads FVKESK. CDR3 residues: CASSQGLYNEQFF. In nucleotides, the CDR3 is TGTGCCAGCAGCCAAGGTCTTTACAATGAGCAGTTCTTC.

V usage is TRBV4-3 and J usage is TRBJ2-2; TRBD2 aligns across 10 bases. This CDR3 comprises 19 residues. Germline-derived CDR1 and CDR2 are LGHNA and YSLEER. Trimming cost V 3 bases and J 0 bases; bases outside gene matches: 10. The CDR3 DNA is TGCGCCAGCAGCCACCAAGGGCTAGCGGGAGTCACGAACACCGGGGAGCTGTTTTTT. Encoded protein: CASSHQGLAGVTNTGELFF.

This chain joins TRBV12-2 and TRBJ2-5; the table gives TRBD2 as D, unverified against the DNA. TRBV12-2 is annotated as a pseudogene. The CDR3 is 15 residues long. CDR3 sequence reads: CASRKRLAGIETQYF. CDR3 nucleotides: TGTGCAAGTCGCAAACGACTAGCGGGAATTGAGACCCAGTACTTC.

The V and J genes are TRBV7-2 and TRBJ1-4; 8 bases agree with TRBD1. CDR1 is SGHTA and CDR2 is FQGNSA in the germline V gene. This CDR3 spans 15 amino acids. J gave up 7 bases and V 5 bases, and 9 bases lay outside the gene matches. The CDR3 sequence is CASSPRPGQVEKLFF. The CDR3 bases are TGTGCCAGCAGCCCGCGGCCGGGACAGGTTGAAAAACTGTTTTTT.

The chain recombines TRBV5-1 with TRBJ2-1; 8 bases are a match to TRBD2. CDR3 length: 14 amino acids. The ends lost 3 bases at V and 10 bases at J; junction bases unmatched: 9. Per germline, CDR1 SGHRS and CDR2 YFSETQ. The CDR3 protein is CASSSLRGGPEQFF. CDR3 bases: TGCGCCAGCAGCTCCCTTCGCGGGGGGCCAGAGCAGTTCTTC.

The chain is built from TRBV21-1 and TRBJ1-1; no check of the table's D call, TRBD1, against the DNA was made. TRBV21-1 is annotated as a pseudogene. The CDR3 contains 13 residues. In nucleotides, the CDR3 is TGTGCCAGCAGCATTCAGGGGAACACTGAAGCTTTCTTT. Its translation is CASSIQGNTEAFF.

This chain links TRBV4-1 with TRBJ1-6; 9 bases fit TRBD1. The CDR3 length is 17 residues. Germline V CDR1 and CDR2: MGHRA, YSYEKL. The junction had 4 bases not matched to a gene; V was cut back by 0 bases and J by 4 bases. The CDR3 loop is CASSQDMGQGYNSPLHF. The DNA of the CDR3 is TGCGCCAGCAGCCAAGATATGGGACAGGGATATAATTCACCCCTCCACTTT.

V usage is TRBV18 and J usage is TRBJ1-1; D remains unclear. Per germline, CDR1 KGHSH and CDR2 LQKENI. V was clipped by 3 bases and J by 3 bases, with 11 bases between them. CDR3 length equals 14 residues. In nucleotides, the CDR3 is TGTGCCAGCTCACCTGGGCAAACGGACACTGAAGCTTTCTTT. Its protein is CASSPGQTDTEAFF.

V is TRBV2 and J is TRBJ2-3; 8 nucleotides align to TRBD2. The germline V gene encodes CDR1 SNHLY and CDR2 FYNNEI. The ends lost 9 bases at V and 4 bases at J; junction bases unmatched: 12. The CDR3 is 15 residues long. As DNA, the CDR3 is TGTGCCAGTGGTGCGGGAGCGGGAGAGGCAGATACGCAGTATTTT. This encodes CASGAGAGEADTQYF.

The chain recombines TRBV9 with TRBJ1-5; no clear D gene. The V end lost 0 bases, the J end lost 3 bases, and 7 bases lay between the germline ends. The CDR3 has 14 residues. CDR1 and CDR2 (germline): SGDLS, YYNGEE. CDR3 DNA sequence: TGTGCCAGCAGCGTAGGAGGGATCAATCAGCCCCAGCATTTT. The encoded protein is CASSVGGINQPQHF.

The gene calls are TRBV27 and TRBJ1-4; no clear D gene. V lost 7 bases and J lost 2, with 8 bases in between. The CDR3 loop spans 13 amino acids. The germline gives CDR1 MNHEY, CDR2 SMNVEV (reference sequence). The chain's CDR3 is CASTSQTNEKLFF. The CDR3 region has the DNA TGTGCCAGCACATCACAGACTAATGAAAAACTGTTTTTT.

CDR3: CSGGQGAYEQYF. Here the CDR3 DNA reads TGCAGCGGGGGACAGGGGGCCTACGAGCAGTACTTC. The chain has TRBV29-1 and TRBJ2-7, with 11 positions matching TRBD1. The V gene end was trimmed by 7 bases and the J gene end by 2 bases; junction bases not matched to a gene: 1. The CDR3 contains 12 residues. The V gene's germline CDR1 is SQVTM and CDR2 ANQGSEA.

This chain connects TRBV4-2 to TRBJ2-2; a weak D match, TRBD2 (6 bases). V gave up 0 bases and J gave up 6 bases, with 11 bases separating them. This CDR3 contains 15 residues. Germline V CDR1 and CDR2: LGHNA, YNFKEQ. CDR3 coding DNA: TGTGCCAGCAGCCAAGATGGCCTAGCGCCCGGGGAGCTGTTTTTT. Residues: CASSQDGLAPGELFF.

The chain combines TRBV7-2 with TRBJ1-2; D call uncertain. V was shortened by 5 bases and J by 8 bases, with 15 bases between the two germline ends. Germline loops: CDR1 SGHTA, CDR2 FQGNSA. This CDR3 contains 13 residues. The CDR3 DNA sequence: TGTGCCAGCAGCCTTTTTGGAGACGGGGGCTACACCTTC. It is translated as CASSLFGDGGYTF. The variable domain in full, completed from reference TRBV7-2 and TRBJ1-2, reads GAGVSQSPSNKVTEKGKDVELRCDPISGHTALYWYRQSLGQGLEFLIYFQGNSAPDKSGLPSDRFSAERTGGSVSTLTIQRTQQEDSAVYLCASSLFGDGGYTFGSGTRLTVV.

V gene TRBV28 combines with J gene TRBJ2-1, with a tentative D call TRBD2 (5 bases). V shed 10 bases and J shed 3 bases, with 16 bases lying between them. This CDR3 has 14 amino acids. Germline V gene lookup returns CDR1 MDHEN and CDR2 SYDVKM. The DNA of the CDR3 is TGTGCCACCGTGCGGCCCGGGGACTACAATGAGCAGTTCTTC. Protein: CATVRPGDYNEQFF. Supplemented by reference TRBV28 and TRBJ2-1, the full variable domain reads DVKVTQSSRYLVKRTGEKVFLECVQDMDHENMFWYRQDPGLGLRLIYFSYDVKMKEKGDIPEGYSVSREKKERFSLILESASTNQTSMYLCATVRPGDYNEQFFGPGTRLTVL.

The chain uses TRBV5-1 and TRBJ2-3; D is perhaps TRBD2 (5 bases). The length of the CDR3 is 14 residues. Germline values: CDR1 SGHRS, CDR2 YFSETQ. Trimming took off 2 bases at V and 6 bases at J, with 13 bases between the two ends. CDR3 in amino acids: CASSLNYGEDTQYF. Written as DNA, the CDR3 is TGCGCCAGCAGCTTAAATTACGGGGAGGATACGCAGTATTTT.